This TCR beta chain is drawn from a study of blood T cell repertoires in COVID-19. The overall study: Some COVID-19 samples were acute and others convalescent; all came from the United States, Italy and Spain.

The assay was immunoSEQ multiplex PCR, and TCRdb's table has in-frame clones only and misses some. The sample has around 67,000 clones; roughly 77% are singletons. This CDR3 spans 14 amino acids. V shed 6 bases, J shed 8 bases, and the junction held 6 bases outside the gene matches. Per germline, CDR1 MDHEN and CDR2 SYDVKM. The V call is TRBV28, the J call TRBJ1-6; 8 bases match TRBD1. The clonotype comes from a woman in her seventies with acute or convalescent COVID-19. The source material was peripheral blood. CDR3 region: CASRPGTGYSPLHF. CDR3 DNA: TGTGCCAGCAGACCCGGGACAGGTTATTCACCCCTCCACTTT. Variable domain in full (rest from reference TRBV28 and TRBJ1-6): DVKVTQSSRYLVKRTGEKVFLECVQDMDHENMFWYRQDPGLGLRLIYFSYDVKMKEKGDIPEGYSVSREKKERFSLILESASTNQTSMYLCASRPGTGYSPLHFGNGTRLTVT.